Listed below are T cell receptor beta chains from one sample, sequenced in a study of blood T cell repertoires in COVID-19. TCRdb keeps only in-frame clones here, not all; method: immunoSEQ multiplex PCR. The sample yields around 400,000 clones, 89% seen once. The sequenced sample consisted of peripheral blood. These receptors were obtained from a man in his forties with acute or convalescent COVID-19. Both conserved end residues are part of each CDR3. D genes are given only for firm matches. Expanded clones get a size class; other rows say once, few or many, or leave the size out.

V: TRBV30; J: TRBJ2-1; length: 17; size: once; D: NA; CDR3: CAWSASTGVRSYNEQFF; DNA: TGTGCCTGGAGTGCCTCAACGGGGGTGCGCTCCTACAATGAGCAGTTCTTC
V: TRBV27; J: TRBJ1-1; length: 15; size: NA; D: TRBD1; CDR3: CASSLDRGLNTEAFF; DNA: TGTGCCAGCAGTTTGGACAGGGGTCTGAACACTGAAGCTTTCTTT
V: TRBV2; J: TRBJ2-7; length: 14; size: NA; D: TRBD2; CDR3: CASSRGLAGYEQYF; DNA: TGTGCCAGCAGTAGGGGACTAGCGGGTTACGAGCAGTACTTC
V: TRBV5-5; J: TRBJ2-5; length: 16; size: NA; D: NA; CDR3: CASNDIGQPNQETQYF; DNA: TGTGCCAGCAACGATATTGGACAGCCTAACCAAGAGACCCAGTACTTC
V: TRBV5-4; J: TRBJ1-1; length: 14; size: NA; D: TRBD1; CDR3: CASSFWGQGTEAFF; DNA: TGTGCCAGCAGCTTCTGGGGACAGGGAACTGAAGCTTTCTTT
V: TRBV11-3; J: TRBJ2-3; length: 16; size: NA; D: TRBD2; CDR3: CASSKGLAGGTDTQYF; DNA: TGTGCCAGCAGTAAAGGACTAGCGGGGGGCACAGATACGCAGTATTTT
V: TRBV5-4; J: TRBJ1-4; length: 15; size: NA; D: NA; CDR3: CASSSAGKWREKLFF; DNA: TGTGCCAGCAGCTCAGCAGGGAAATGGCGTGAAAAACTGTTTTTT
V: TRBV3-1/TRBV3-2; J: TRBJ1-2; length: 15; size: NA; D: NA; CDR3: CASSQDQVGDSGYTF; DNA: TGTGCCAGCAGCCAAGATCAGGTTGGGGACTCGGGCTACACCTTC
V: TRBV11-2; J: TRBJ1-2; length: 14; size: once; D: NA; CDR3: CASSLDSRGSGYTF; DNA: TGTGCCAGCAGCTTAGATTCTCGGGGGAGCGGCTACACCTTC
V: TRBV5-1; J: TRBJ2-2; length: 13; size: NA; D: NA; CDR3: CASNPAVTGELFF; DNA: TGCGCCAGCAACCCGGCGGTCACCGGGGAGCTGTTTTTT
V: TRBV5-1; J: TRBJ1-1; length: 14; size: few; D: TRBD1; CDR3: CASTRGVQNTEAFF; DNA: TGCGCCAGCACCAGGGGGGTCCAAAACACTGAAGCTTTCTTT
V: TRBV2; J: TRBJ2-3; length: 15; size: NA; D: TRBD2; CDR3: CASRASGAGTDTQYF; DNA: TGTGCCAGCCGGGCTAGCGGTGCTGGCACAGATACGCAGTATTTT
V: TRBV27; J: TRBJ1-1; length: 14; size: NA; D: TRBD1; CDR3: CASSLHRGVTEAFF; DNA: TGTGCCAGCAGTTTACACAGGGGTGTCACTGAAGCTTTCTTT
V: TRBV2; J: TRBJ1-1; length: 13; size: once; D: TRBD1; CDR3: CASSDDVTGGAFF; DNA: TGTGCCAGCAGTGACGACGTGACAGGGGGAGCTTTCTTT
V: TRBV6-1; J: TRBJ1-5; length: 16; size: NA; D: TRBD1; CDR3: CASSGIRQGSDQPQHF; DNA: TGTGCCAGCAGTGGAATTCGACAGGGTTCGGATCAGCCCCAGCATTTT
V: TRBV9; J: TRBJ2-5; length: 17; size: NA; D: TRBD1; CDR3: CASSVGSWTGPAETQYF; DNA: TGTGCCAGCAGCGTGGGTAGCTGGACAGGGCCCGCGGAGACCCAGTACTTC
V: TRBV10-1; J: TRBJ1-1; length: 13; size: few; D: NA; CDR3: CASSDGKNTEAFF; DNA: TGCGCCAGCAGTGACGGGAAGAACACTGAAGCTTTCTTT
V: TRBV27; J: TRBJ2-7; length: 12; size: NA; D: NA; CDR3: CASSLGGGKQYF; DNA: TGTGCCAGCTCCCTAGGAGGTGGAAAGCAGTACTTC
V: TRBV6-4; J: TRBJ1-1; length: 15; size: NA; D: TRBD1; CDR3: CASRPGQGANTEAFF; DNA: TGTGCCAGCAGACCGGGACAGGGGGCAAATACTGAAGCTTTCTTT
V: TRBV19; J: TRBJ2-3; length: 14; size: NA; D: TRBD2; CDR3: CASGLAGDTDTQYF; DNA: TGTGCCAGTGGCTTAGCGGGAGACACAGATACGCAGTATTTT
V: TRBV10-2; J: TRBJ1-1; length: 17; size: once; D: NA; CDR3: CASSESGRQAKNTEAFF; DNA: TGCGCCAGCAGTGAGTCTGGCAGACAGGCGAAGAACACTGAAGCTTTCTTT
V: TRBV5-5; J: TRBJ1-6; length: 18; size: NA; D: NA; CDR3: CASSLGQPISSYNSPLHF; DNA: TGTGCCAGCAGCTTGGGACAGCCTATTAGCTCCTATAATTCACCCCTCCACTTT
V: TRBV5-1; J: TRBJ2-7; length: 14; size: once; D: TRBD2; CDR3: CASSFLAGGYEQYF; DNA: TGCGCCAGCAGCTTCCTAGCGGGAGGTTACGAGCAGTACTTC
V: TRBV5-1; J: TRBJ2-5; length: 13; size: NA; D: NA; CDR3: CASSLVGQETQYF; DNA: TGCGCCAGCAGCTTAGTCGGCCAAGAGACCCAGTACTTC
V: TRBV5-4; J: TRBJ1-2; length: 15; size: NA; D: NA; CDR3: CASSFFRDTSYGYTF; DNA: TGTGCCAGCAGCTTTTTCCGGGACACCTCCTATGGCTACACCTTC
V: TRBV11-3; J: TRBJ2-1; length: 14; size: NA; D: NA; CDR3: CASSFEGGYNEQFF; DNA: TGTGCCAGCAGCTTTGAGGGGGGGTACAATGAGCAGTTCTTC
V: TRBV28; J: TRBJ1-6; length: 14; size: NA; D: TRBD1; CDR3: CASSLSQGAPPLHF; DNA: TGTGCCAGCAGTTTGAGTCAGGGGGCCCCACCCCTCCACTTT
V: TRBV27; J: TRBJ1-1; length: 14; size: NA; D: NA; CDR3: CASSWRPGGSEAFF; DNA: TGTGCCAGCAGTTGGAGGCCAGGTGGCTCTGAAGCTTTCTTT
V: TRBV7-9; J: TRBJ1-2; length: 14; size: NA; D: NA; CDR3: CASSQVGGYYGYTF; DNA: TGTGCCAGCAGCCAAGTCGGAGGGTACTATGGCTACACCTTC
V: TRBV5-6; J: TRBJ2-5; length: 14; size: NA; D: NA; CDR3: CASSQIHITETQYF; DNA: TGTGCCAGCAGCCAAATTCACATAACAGAGACCCAGTACTTC
V: TRBV7-2; J: TRBJ2-7; length: 14; size: once; D: NA; CDR3: CASSFEWSSYEQYF; DNA: TGTGCCAGCAGCTTCGAATGGAGCTCCTACGAGCAGTACTTC
V: TRBV11-2; J: TRBJ2-3; length: 17; size: NA; D: NA; CDR3: CASSLEGSSGGHNTQYF; DNA: TGTGCCAGCAGCTTAGAGGGAAGTTCCGGGGGGCACAATACGCAGTATTTT
V: TRBV19; J: TRBJ1-1; length: 13; size: NA; D: NA; CDR3: CGAYSGGIHEAFF; DNA: TGTGGGGCTTACTCCGGGGGAATTCATGAAGCTTTCTTT
V: TRBV29-1; J: TRBJ1-1; length: 14; size: NA; D: TRBD1; CDR3: CSVGQGFTGAEAFF; DNA: TGCAGCGTGGGACAGGGGTTTACTGGAGCTGAAGCTTTCTTT
V: TRBV28; J: TRBJ2-7; length: 12; size: NA; D: TRBD1; CDR3: CASRTGGIEQYF; DNA: TGTGCCAGCAGGACAGGGGGCATCGAGCAGTACTTC
V: TRBV14; J: TRBJ2-3; length: 16; size: few; D: TRBD2; CDR3: CASSQVKRESADTQYF; DNA: TGTGCCAGCAGCCAAGTGAAGCGGGAAAGCGCAGATACGCAGTATTTT
V: TRBV28; J: TRBJ1-4; length: 15; size: NA; D: NA; CDR3: CASLQGRETNEKLFF; DNA: TGTGCCAGCTTACAAGGGAGGGAAACTAATGAAAAACTGTTTTTT
V: TRBV28; J: TRBJ1-1; length: 16; size: few; D: NA; CDR3: CASSPLEGIFNTEAFF; DNA: TGTGCCAGCAGTCCCTTGGAGGGAATATTTAACACTGAAGCTTTCTTT
V: TRBV28; J: TRBJ1-2; length: 11; size: few; D: NA; CDR3: CASSGGQGYTF; DNA: TGTGCCAGCAGCGGGGGGCAGGGCTACACCTTC
V: TRBV3-1/TRBV3-2; J: TRBJ1-1; length: 16; size: NA; D: TRBD1; CDR3: CASSQPKGTGNTEAFF; DNA: TGTGCCAGCAGCCAACCCAAGGGGACAGGGAACACTGAAGCTTTCTTT
V: TRBV29-1; J: TRBJ2-7; length: 12; size: NA; D: NA; CDR3: CSVRQSNYEQYF; DNA: TGCAGCGTTCGACAGTCCAACTACGAGCAGTACTTC
V: TRBV27; J: TRBJ2-5; length: 14; size: once; D: NA; CDR3: CASSLSAHLKTQYF; DNA: TGTGCCAGCAGTTTATCGGCCCATTTGAAGACCCAGTACTTC
V: TRBV30; J: TRBJ1-1; length: 15; size: once; D: NA; CDR3: CAWSVQRRGDTEAFF; DNA: TGTGCCTGGAGTGTACAGCGCCGGGGTGACACTGAAGCTTTCTTT
V: TRBV3-1/TRBV3-2; J: TRBJ2-2; length: 16; size: few; D: TRBD2; CDR3: CASSRRTGGRAGELFF; DNA: TGTGCCAGCAGCCGCCGAACGGGAGGGCGGGCCGGGGAGCTGTTTTTT
V: TRBV3-1/TRBV3-2; J: TRBJ2-7; length: 13; size: NA; D: NA; CDR3: CTPKGGSLDEQYF; DNA: TGTACCCCCAAGGGTGGGAGCCTAGACGAGCAGTACTTC
V: TRBV24-1; J: TRBJ2-1; length: 13; size: NA; D: NA; CDR3: CATSDLTRGEQFF; DNA: TGTGCCACCAGTGACCTCACTCGGGGAGAGCAGTTCTTC
V: TRBV3-1/TRBV3-2; J: TRBJ2-1; length: 14; size: NA; D: NA; CDR3: CASSRRFRDNEQFF; DNA: TGTGCCAGCAGCCGCCGCTTCAGGGACAATGAGCAGTTCTTC
V: TRBV19; J: TRBJ2-5; length: 12; size: NA; D: NA; CDR3: CASSNSRETQYF; DNA: TGTGCCAGTAGTAACTCCCGGGAGACCCAGTACTTC
V: TRBV10-1; J: TRBJ1-1; length: 13; size: NA; D: NA; CDR3: CASSVGGTTEAFF; DNA: TGCGCCAGCAGTGTTGGAGGGACCACTGAAGCTTTCTTT